The 14 T cell receptor beta chains in this list originate from one sample, sequenced in a study of blood T cell repertoires in COVID-19 (dated by TCRdb to the early 2020s). Library preparation was by the immunoSEQ multiplex PCR assay. Imported from immuneACCESS, the table was reduced by TCRdb to in-frame sequences with V and J called. These copies leave out some clones; in studies compared against another copy, an unresolved V gene accounts for under half, and the cause of the remainder is not known. For this sample there are under 400,000 clones; 88% appear just once. Together, the top ten hold approximately 1% of the sample. Material: PBMCs or T cells enriched from blood (not recorded which). These TCRs come from a woman younger than 45 who had been exposed to COVID-19.

The chain carries TRBV5-6 and TRBJ2-6; no clear D gene. The CDR3 is 15 residues long. Looked up from germline, CDR1 is SGHDT and CDR2 is YYEEEE. Trimming took 7 bases from V and 0 from J, leaving 11 bases between them. CDR3 bases: TGTGCCAGCCGCAGATCCCTCTCTGGGGCCAACGTCCTGACTTTC. Protein: CASRRSLSGANVLTF.

V usage is TRBV21-1 and J usage is TRBJ1-1; the D call in the table, TRBD1, was not verified against the DNA. TRBV21-1 constitutes a pseudogene. The CDR3 is made up of 16 amino acids. The DNA of the CDR3 is TGTGCCAGCACCCAAAGGAGATGGACAATCGGGCCTGAAGCTTTCTTT. Its translation is CASTQRRWTIGPEAFF.

The chain is built from TRBV6-1 and TRBJ1-3; the D gene is possibly TRBD1 (5 bases). Germline loops: CDR1 MNHNS, CDR2 SASEGT. This CDR3 is built from 16 residues. V was trimmed by 4 bases and J by 2 bases, leaving 15 bases between them. Here the CDR3 DNA reads TGTGCCAGCAGTGCAACGGCCGGGGGACCTGGAAACACCATATATTTT. This encodes CASSATAGGPGNTIYF.

This clone was seen more than once but under ten times. V usage is TRBV7-6 and J usage is TRBJ1-5; 7 bases match TRBD1. The germline V gene encodes CDR1 SGHVS and CDR2 FNYEAQ. V lost 2 bases, J lost 1 base, and 5 bases stayed unmatched. The CDR3 is 16 residues long. The CDR3 loop reads CASSLLGGGSNQPQHF. CDR3 DNA: TGTGCCAGCAGCTTACTAGGAGGGGGCAGCAATCAGCCCCAGCATTTT.

The rearrangement links TRBV28 to TRBJ2-1; D is possibly TRBD2 (5 bases). V gave up 5 bases and J gave up 0 bases, with 14 bases separating them. This CDR3 region has 16 residues. Germline V lookup: CDR1 MDHEN, CDR2 SYDVKM. The CDR3 bases are TGTGCCAGCAGTCCACCGTTGGGAGTCTCCTACAATGAGCAGTTCTTC. It specifies CASSPPLGVSYNEQFF.

This rearrangement joins TRBV19 to TRBJ2-4, with 12 bases lining up with TRBD2. This CDR3 has 13 residues. J lost 15 bases, V lost 5 bases, and 8 bases had no gene match. The V gene's germline CDR1 is LNHDA and CDR2 SQIVND (reference sequence). CDR3 protein: CASSAGLAGVRYF. DNA of the CDR3: TGTGCCAGTAGTGCGGGACTAGCGGGCGTTCGGTACTTC.

This CDR3 reads CASRTSGINYEQYF. CDR3 nucleotides: TGTGCCAGCAGGACTAGCGGAATAAACTACGAGCAGTACTTC. The chain links TRBV11-3 to TRBJ2-7; 9 bases are shared with TRBD2. The CDR3 is 14 residues long. Germline CDR1 and CDR2: SGHNT and YENEEA. J lost 3 bases, V lost 6 bases, and 6 bases had no gene match.

V gene TRBV28 combines with J gene TRBJ2-2; no clear D gene. The CDR3 loop spans 15 amino acids. Looked up from germline, CDR1 is MDHEN and CDR2 is SYDVKM. Deletions cut 3 bases from V and 2 bases from J, with 10 bases between. Here the CDR3 DNA reads TGTGCCAGCAGTTTTGGGCAGATTAACACCGGGGAGCTGTTTTTT. Translation gives CASSFGQINTGELFF. Drawing the rest from reference TRBV28 and TRBJ2-2, the complete variable domain is DVKVTQSSRYLVKRTGEKVFLECVQDMDHENMFWYRQDPGLGLRLIYFSYDVKMKEKGDIPEGYSVSREKKERFSLILESASTNQTSMYLCASSFGQINTGELFFGEGSRLTVL.

This rearrangement joins TRBV9 to TRBJ2-1; 12 bases agree with TRBD2. V dropped 4 bases and J dropped 9; count of bases not matched to a gene: 14. The length of the CDR3 is 17 residues. From germline, CDR1 is SGDLS and CDR2 YYNGEE. Here the CDR3 reads CASSRTVQLAGGGEQFF. The CDR3 nucleotides are TGTGCCAGCAGCCGCACAGTCCAGCTAGCGGGAGGGGGTGAGCAGTTCTTC.

The gene calls are TRBV7-9 and TRBJ1-1; unclear D gene. Trimming removed 5 bases at V and 1 base at J, with 8 bases between. The germline CDR1 and CDR2 sequences are SEHNR and FQNEAQ (reference sequence). CDR3 length: 13 residues. The CDR3 bases are TGTGCCAGCAGCAGAGTCTCGAACACTGAAGCTTTCTTT. Amino acids: CASSRVSNTEAFF.

V usage is TRBV6-1 and J usage is TRBJ1-5; D is unresolved. The germline V gene has CDR1 MNHNS and CDR2 SASEGT. The CDR3 has 14 amino acids. Trimming shortened V by 8 bases and J by 3 bases, and 14 bases separated the two germline ends. The CDR3 DNA sequence: TGTGCCAGCGTCTTGGGAGGCCCCAATCAGCCCCAGCATTTT. Amino acids: CASVLGGPNQPQHF.

In its sample, this clone was seen once. The V gene is TRBV18, the J gene TRBJ2-7, with D possibly matching TRBD2 (5 bases). This CDR3 comprises 15 residues. V was clipped by 2 bases and J by 2 bases, with 13 bases between them. From germline, CDR1 is KGHSH and CDR2 LQKENI. CDR3: CASSPGRAGTYEQYF. DNA for the CDR3: TGTGCCAGCTCACCAGGGCGGGCGGGCACCTACGAGCAGTACTTC.

The chain uses TRBV10-3 and TRBJ2-1; 12 bases map to TRBD2. V trimming: 7 bases; J trimming: 7 bases; junction bases outside the gene matches: 2. This CDR3 has 13 amino acids. CDR1 and CDR2 from the germline V gene are ENHRY and SYGVKD. DNA of the CDR3: TGTGCCATCACCGGGACTAGCGGGAATGAGCAGTTCTTC. Translation: CAITGTSGNEQFF.

The V gene is TRBV6-5, the J gene TRBJ1-2; 7 positions agree with TRBD1. J gave up 5 bases and V 4 bases, and 4 bases lay outside the gene matches. Germline V gene data show CDR1 as MNHEY and CDR2 as SVGAGI. The CDR3 has 13 residues. In DNA, the CDR3 is TGTGCCAGCAGTTTCGCAGGGGGGTATGGCTACACCTTC. As protein: CASSFAGGYGYTF.